The subject of this entry is one T cell receptor beta chain. What it binds is unknown. The record originates from a study of post-analysis software for immune sequencing data. Study results and limitations: TRBV5-6, TRBV5-1 and TRBV20-1 were among about 5 TRBV segments more frequent in patients than controls.

Unique-molecular-identifier-tagged TCR beta cDNA libraries were used. TCRdb reprocessed the PCR reads via MiXCR and lists one record per CDR3 protein. The table includes about 680,000 distinct CDR3 sequences, 59% detected once. The V gene's germline CDR1 is SGHNT and CDR2 YYREEE (reference sequence). The CDR3 length is 11 residues. V was cut by 10 bases and J by 11 bases, with 18 bases left in between. Material: blood. This chain uses TRBV5-4 with TRBJ1-1; D perhaps matches TRBD1 (6 bases). The TCR sequence derives from a girl aged 2 to 9 with multiple sclerosis. The CDR3 loop is CAFNGWQGAFF. DNA of the CDR3: TGTGCCTTTAACGGATGGCAGGGGGCTTTCTTT.